The entry that follows covers one TCR beta chain sequence. This clone was seen only once. Its antigen is still unknown. The record has no base qualities; no much larger clone is one base away. The immunoSEQ Assay, a bias-controlled multiplex PCR, was used to amplify TCRbeta CDR3 regions from genomic DNA. The original pipeline was this. Within the assay, amplification of reference gene primers was used to estimate how many nucleated cells each sample contained. Sequence reads were collapsed and filtered to measure the absolute abundance of every unique TCRbeta CDR3 rearrangement. For each sample, productive Simpson clonality was calculated as the square root of Simpson's diversity index over productive rearrangements. TCRdb carries this immuneACCESS record with in-frame sequences only. Its versions omit some clonotypes, under half of them owing to an unresolved V gene in the studies checked, with the rest unexplained. That table supplies the V and J calls and clone size; D and trimming were determined from the DNA. The sample table records about 220,000 clones; around 87% of these occur just once. The ten largest clones add up to roughly 3.7% of the sample.

This specimen belongs to a study of blood T cell repertoires in COVID-19 (dated by TCRdb to the early 2020s). A note on the overall study: The collaborator samples originated in the United States, Italy and Spain and spanned the acute and convalescent phases of COVID-19. Sample metadata almost always included a de-identified subject ID, COVID-19 status, age in years and sex. Samples were obtained from the ongoing ImmuneRACE study (first 160 participants) and from some 1,300 subjects provided by 6 global collaborators. Where available, HLA class I and class II types were taken from metadata supplied by the sample provider and were not determined by assay-based typing. The material from the prospective study consisted of cDNA or gDNA derived from T cells, B-cell-depleted T cells, or PBMCs. The repertoires were released in a freely available public database intended as a resource for research on the immune response to SARS-CoV-2. Deeply sampled blood TCRbeta repertoires from subjects exposed to, actively infected with, or recovered from COVID-19 were included in the dataset. The full study reports these points: Clinical and demographic metadata were provided uncurated, with the amount varying by source and participant.

In the prospective study, participants were roughly 18 to 89 years old, resided in about two dozen geographic areas of the United States, and were enrolled through a virtual design. In the prospective study, participants were assigned to cohorts based on the clinical history participants reported in a screening survey and a study questionnaire. In the prospective study, whole blood, serum and a nasopharyngeal or oropharyngeal swab were collected from each participant by mobile phlebotomists. Participants in the prospective study had the option to provide additional blood draws and questionnaires over a roughly two-month period. Prospective study blood samples were shipped either frozen or at room temperature before DNA extraction. Its CDR3 holds 14 amino acids, cysteine through phenylalanine. The retained sequence is limited to the CDR3, 42 bases, with the frame set at the first base. V is pruned by 4 bases and J by 1 base, leaving 5 bases of the junction without a gene match. According to the germline V gene, CDR1 reads SGDLS and CDR2 reads YYNGEE.

The clonotype was recovered from a woman aged 18-29 years in a cohort exposed to, infected with or recovered from COVID-19 (not recorded which). Sequencing was done on a sample of PBMCs or T cells enriched from blood (not recorded which). Recombination linked TRBV9 to TRBJ2-7; 7 junctional bases match TRBD2. Read as DNA, the sequence is TGTGCCAGCAGCCCAGGGACTATTTCCTACGAGCAGTACTTC. This sequence encodes CASSPGTISYEQYF.